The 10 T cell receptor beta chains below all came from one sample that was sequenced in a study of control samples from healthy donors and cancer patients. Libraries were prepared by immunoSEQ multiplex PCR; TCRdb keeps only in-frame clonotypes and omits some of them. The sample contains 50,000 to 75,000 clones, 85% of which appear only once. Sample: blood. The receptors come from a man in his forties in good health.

The CDR3 loop reads CASRNNVNTEAFF. CDR3 in DNA: TGTGCCAGCAGGAACAATGTGAACACTGAAGCTTTCTTT. The V call is TRBV6-5, the J call TRBJ1-1; D is unclear. Germline V gives CDR1 MNHEY, CDR2 SVGAGI. The V end lost 6 bases, the J end lost 0 bases, and 8 bases lay between the germline ends. The length of the CDR3 is 13 residues.

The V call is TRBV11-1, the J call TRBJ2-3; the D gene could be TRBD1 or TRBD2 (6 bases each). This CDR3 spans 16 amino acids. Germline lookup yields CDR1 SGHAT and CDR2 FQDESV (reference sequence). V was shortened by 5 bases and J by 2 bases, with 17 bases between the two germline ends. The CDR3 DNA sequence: TGTGCCAGCAGCGGGCGGGACAACCGTTTCACAGATACGCAGTATTTT. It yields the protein CASSGRDNRFTDTQYF.

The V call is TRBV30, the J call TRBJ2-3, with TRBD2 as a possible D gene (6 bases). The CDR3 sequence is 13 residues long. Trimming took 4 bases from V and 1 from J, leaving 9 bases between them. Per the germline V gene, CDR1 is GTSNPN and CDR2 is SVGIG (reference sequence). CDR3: CAWTASGTDTQYF. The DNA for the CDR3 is TGTGCCTGGACGGCTAGCGGCACAGATACGCAGTATTTT.

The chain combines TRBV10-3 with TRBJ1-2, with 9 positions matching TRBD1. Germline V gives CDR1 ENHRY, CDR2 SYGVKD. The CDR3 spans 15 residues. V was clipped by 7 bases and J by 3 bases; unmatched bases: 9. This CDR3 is CAINSGTGLYYGYTF. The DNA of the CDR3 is TGTGCCATCAACTCAGGGACAGGGCTATACTATGGCTACACCTTC.

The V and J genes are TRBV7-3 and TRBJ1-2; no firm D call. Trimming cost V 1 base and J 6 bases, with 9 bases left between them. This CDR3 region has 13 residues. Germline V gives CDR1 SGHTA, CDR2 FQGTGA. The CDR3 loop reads CASSLNAQHGYTF. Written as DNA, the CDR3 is TGTGCCAGCAGCTTAAACGCACAACATGGCTACACCTTC.

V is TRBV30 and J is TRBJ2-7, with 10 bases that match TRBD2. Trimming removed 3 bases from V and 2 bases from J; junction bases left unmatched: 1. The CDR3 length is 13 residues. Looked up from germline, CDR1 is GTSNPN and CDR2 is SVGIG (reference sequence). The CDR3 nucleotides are TGTGCCTGGAGGGGACTAGCGCCCTACGAGCAGTACTTC. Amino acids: CAWRGLAPYEQYF.

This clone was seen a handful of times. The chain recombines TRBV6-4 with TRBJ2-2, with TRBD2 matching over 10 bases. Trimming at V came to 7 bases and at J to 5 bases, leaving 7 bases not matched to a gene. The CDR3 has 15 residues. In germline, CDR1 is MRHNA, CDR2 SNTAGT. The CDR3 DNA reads TGTGCCAGCAAGGAGGCTAGCGGGAGTACCGGGGAGCTGTTTTTT. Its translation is CASKEASGSTGELFF.

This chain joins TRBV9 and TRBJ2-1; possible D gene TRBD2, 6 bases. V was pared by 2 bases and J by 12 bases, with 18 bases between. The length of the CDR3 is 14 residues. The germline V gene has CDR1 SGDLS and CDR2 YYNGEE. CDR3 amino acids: CASSVRDSRSVQFF. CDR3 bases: TGTGCCAGCAGCGTGCGGGACTCGAGGAGCGTGCAGTTCTTC.

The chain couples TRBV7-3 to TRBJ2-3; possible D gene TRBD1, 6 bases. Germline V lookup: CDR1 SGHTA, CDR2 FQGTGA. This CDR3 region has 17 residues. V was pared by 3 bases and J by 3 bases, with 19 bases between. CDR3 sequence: CASSLGLTGGRTDTQYF. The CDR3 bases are TGTGCCAGCAGCTTGGGCCTGACAGGAGGTCGTACAGATACGCAGTATTTT.

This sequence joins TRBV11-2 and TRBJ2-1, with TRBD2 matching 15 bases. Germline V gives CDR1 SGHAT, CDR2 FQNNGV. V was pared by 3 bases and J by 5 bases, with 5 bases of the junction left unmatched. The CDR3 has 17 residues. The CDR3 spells CASSFGLAGGQNNEQFF. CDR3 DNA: TGTGCCAGCAGCTTCGGACTAGCGGGAGGGCAGAACAATGAGCAGTTCTTC.